This T cell receptor (beta chain) was profiled in a study of OX40 agonist ivuxolimab in advanced cancers. Broadly, across the study: The costimulatory receptor OX40 (CD134) was targeted by ivuxolimab, a fully human IgG2 agonistic monoclonal antibody. Intravenous ivuxolimab was administered to patients every 2 weeks at six dose levels: 0.01, 0.1, 0.3, 1.5, 3 and 10 mg/kg. Among the approximately 50 dose-escalation patients, approximately 20 had hepatocellular carcinoma, 15 or so melanoma, 9 renal cell carcinoma and 9 head and neck cancer. A male proportion of 82.7% and a mean age of around 60 years, ranging from 23 to 79, were recorded for the dose-escalation cohort. Prior anti-PD-1, anti-PD-L1 or anti-CTLA-4 therapy was permitted, and checkpoint inhibitors had been received by less than 45% of dose-escalation patients. Three dose-escalation patients achieved partial responses, one with hepatocellular carcinoma and two with cutaneous melanoma. Peripheral TCRbeta sequencing aimed to test whether ivuxolimab altered TCR sequence diversity and caused clonal T-cell expansion. The paper describes the monotherapy dose-escalation part (N = 52 patients) of the phase I trial of ivuxolimab.

CDR1 and CDR2 are drawn from the germline V gene (reference sequence): LNHDA, SQIVND. From the cysteine through the phenylalanine, the CDR3 covers 15 amino acids. Here the CDR3 DNA is all that survives: 45 bases in frame from base 1. Trimming at the junction amounts to 1 base on V and 3 bases on J, and the germline ends lie 12 bases apart. The trial excluded patients who had a history of autoimmune disease or who were on systemic immunosuppression. In every dose cohort, peripheral blood was drawn for TCR sequencing at baseline, cycle 4 day 1, and cycle 7 day 1. Samples came from an open-label, multicenter, first-in-human phase I dose-escalation trial of ivuxolimab. Adults with locally advanced or metastatic melanoma, renal cell carcinoma, hepatocellular carcinoma or head and neck squamous cell carcinoma were enrolled in the trial. Before TCR sequencing, CD4+ and CD8+ T cells were separately sorted from peripheral blood.

Overall study results and their limits: In the 0.1-3.0 mg/kg groups, partial responders had among the lowest normalized peripheral clonal expansion, particularly in CD8+ T cells. Low levels of normalized T-cell clonal expansion were also seen in some nonresponding patients. After ivuxolimab, CD8+ T cells had more expanded clones than CD4+ T cells on average. The antigen specificity of the peripheral T cells that underwent clonal expansion was not determined. At doses from 0.1 to 3.0 mg/kg, clonal expansion was seen in both CD4+ and CD8+ blood T cells between baseline and week 6.

A note on this clone: Its antigen is not yet known. Per-nucleotide qualities are absent, and no much larger clonotype sits a single base away.

Genomic DNA was isolated from the sorted cells so that the TCRbeta CDR3 region could be sequenced. The immunoSEQ Assay was used for sequencing of TCRbeta CDR3 regions. What TCRdb holds here is the immuneACCESS table cut down to in-frame rearrangements. Part of the clones is not present; checked against another copy, under half of the missing clones reflect an unresolved V gene, and the others are unexplained. This sample comprises about 36,000 clones, roughly 77% of them detected only once. The ten largest clones add up to about 20% of the sample. The sequence joins TRBV19 to TRBJ1-2; the D gene cannot be named for sure. This clonotype was obtained from an adult with an advanced solid tumor such as melanoma, head and neck, liver or kidney cancer. Sequences were derived from CD4+ or CD8+ T cells sorted from blood, sampled in a trial of the OX40 agonist ivuxolimab. The DNA is TGTGCCAGTAGTATAGGACATACCTTGGACTATGGCTACACCTTC. Translated, this is CASSIGHTLDYGYTF. Where the CDR3 stops, the reference TRBV19 and TRBJ1-2 genes take over; the full variable domain is DGGITQSPKYLFRKEGQNVTLSCEQNLNHDAMYWYRQDPGQGLRLIYYSQIVNDFQKGDIAEGYSVSREKKESFPLTVTSAQKNPTAFYLCASSIGHTLDYGYTFGSGTRLTVV.